One sample yielded the 10 T cell receptor beta chains listed below, sequenced in a study of blood T cell repertoires in COVID-19. Sequenced by immunoSEQ multiplex PCR; TCRdb stores in-frame clones only, minus some. The sample contains about 11,000 clones, around 90% of which appear only once. Sequences were obtained from peripheral blood. The receptor source for this set is a human donor in a cohort sampled during active COVID-19.

The chain has TRBV10-3 and TRBJ1-1; D is perhaps TRBD1 (5 bases). Germline V CDR1 and CDR2: ENHRY, SYGVKD. V gave up 5 bases and J gave up 4 bases, with 8 bases separating them. The CDR3 is 12 residues long. CDR3 coding DNA: TGTGCCATCAGTAGGCAGGGCACTGAAGCTTTCTTT. This encodes CAISRQGTEAFF.

The chain uses TRBV7-2 and TRBJ1-5; 7 bases align to TRBD1. Unmatched junction bases numbered 2, after V lost 5 bases and J lost 4 bases. CDR1 is SGHTA, CDR2 FQGNSA, per germline. The CDR3 totals 13 residues. The CDR3 sequence: CASSRGRNQPQHF. CDR3 coding DNA: TGTGCCAGCAGCAGGGGGCGAAATCAGCCCCAGCATTTT.

The rearrangement uses TRBV24-1 and TRBJ2-3; 10 bases align to TRBD2. The germline V gene has CDR1 KGHDR and CDR2 SFDVKD. Trimming at V came to 2 bases and at J to 6 bases, leaving 13 bases not matched to a gene. The CDR3 is made up of 18 amino acids. The CDR3 DNA sequence: TGTGCCACCAGTGATTCGAGGGCCCAGCGGGGGGGCCGGGATACGCAGTATTTT. As protein: CATSDSRAQRGGRDTQYF.

DNA for the CDR3: TGTGCCAGCAGCCTCGGGACAGGGGTACCTAATACGCAGTATTTT. This gives the protein CASSLGTGVPNTQYF. This chain connects TRBV7-3 to TRBJ2-3, with 10 bases fitting TRBD1. CDR1 and CDR2 from the germline V gene are SGHTA and FQGTGA. V gave up 5 bases and J gave up 7 bases; unmatched junction bases: 9. The CDR3 length is 15 residues. Variable domain in full (rest from reference TRBV7-3 and TRBJ2-3): GAGVSQTPSNKVTEKGKYVELRCDPISGHTALYWYRQSLGQGPEFLIYFQGTGAADDSGLPNDRFFAVRPEGSVSTLKIQRTERGDSAVYLCASSLGTGVPNTQYFGPGTRLTVL.

The CDR3 DNA follows: TGTGCCAGCAGCTTAGGGCTCAAAAAAGGAGGAGATGAGCAGTTCTTC. This codes for CASSLGLKKGGDEQFF. The chain recombines TRBV11-3 with TRBJ2-1; weak D call: TRBD2 (5 bases). Per germline, CDR1 SGHNT and CDR2 YENEEA. Trimming shortened V by 1 base and J by 8 bases, and 18 bases separated the two germline ends. The CDR3 consists of 16 residues.

This clone has only a few counts. The rearrangement links TRBV28 to TRBJ2-2, with 8 nucleotides matching TRBD1. The V and J ends lost 6 bases and 4 bases, in that order; junction bases with no gene match: 7. Per germline, CDR1 MDHEN and CDR2 SYDVKM. The CDR3 is 15 amino acids. The CDR3 protein is CASRRGRGRTGELFF. DNA for the CDR3: TGTGCCAGCAGAAGAGGCAGGGGGCGCACCGGGGAGCTGTTTTTT.

The sample holds one count of this clone. The chain carries TRBV4-3 and TRBJ2-7; 9 nucleotides agree with TRBD1. The length of the CDR3 is 16 residues. With V trimmed by 0 bases and J by 3 bases, 6 bases remained unmatched. From germline, CDR1 is LGHNA and CDR2 YSLEER. The CDR3 spells CASSQETGTGIYEQYF. CDR3 DNA: TGCGCCAGCAGCCAAGAAACCGGGACAGGGATCTACGAGCAGTACTTC.

This chain links TRBV29-1 with TRBJ2-7; tentative D call: TRBD2 (5 bases). This CDR3 is 12 amino acids long. Looked up from germline, CDR1 is SQVTM and CDR2 is ANQGSEA. V lost 4 bases and J 7 bases, leaving 14 bases between the germline ends. CDR3 nucleotides: TGCAGCGTTGCTTGGACTGGAGCAGAGCAGTACTTC. It encodes CSVAWTGAEQYF.

The V call is TRBV27, the J call TRBJ1-2; D gene unclear. Germline V gives CDR1 MNHEY, CDR2 SMNVEV (reference sequence). This CDR3 has 14 amino acids. V was shortened by 2 bases and J by 2 bases, with 9 bases between the two germline ends. The CDR3 loop reads CASSLMGRNYGYTF. The CDR3 DNA sequence: TGTGCCAGCAGTTTAATGGGCAGGAACTATGGCTACACCTTC.

The genes are TRBV20-1 and TRBJ2-3, with unresolved D. The ends were cut back, 3 bases at V and 2 bases at J, with 18 bases in the middle. The CDR3 totals 16 residues. CDR1 is DFQATT and CDR2 is SNEGSKA in the germline V gene (reference sequence). The CDR3 DNA reads TGCAGTGCTAGTACAAATCCGTCCACTATCACAGATACGCAGTATTTT. As protein: CSASTNPSTITDTQYF.